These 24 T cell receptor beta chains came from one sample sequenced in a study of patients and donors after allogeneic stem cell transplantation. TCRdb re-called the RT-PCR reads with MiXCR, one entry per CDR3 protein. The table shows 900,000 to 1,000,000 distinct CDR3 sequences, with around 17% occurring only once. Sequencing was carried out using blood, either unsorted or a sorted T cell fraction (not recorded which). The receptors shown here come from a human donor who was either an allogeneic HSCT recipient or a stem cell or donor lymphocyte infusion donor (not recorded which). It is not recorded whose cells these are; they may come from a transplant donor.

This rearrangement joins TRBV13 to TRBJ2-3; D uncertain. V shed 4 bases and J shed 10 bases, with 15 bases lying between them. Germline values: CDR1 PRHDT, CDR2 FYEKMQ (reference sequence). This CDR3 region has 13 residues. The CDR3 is CASSYRAAGSQYF. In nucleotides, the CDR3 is TGTGCCAGCAGCTACCGGGCCGCTGGGTCGCAGTATTTT.

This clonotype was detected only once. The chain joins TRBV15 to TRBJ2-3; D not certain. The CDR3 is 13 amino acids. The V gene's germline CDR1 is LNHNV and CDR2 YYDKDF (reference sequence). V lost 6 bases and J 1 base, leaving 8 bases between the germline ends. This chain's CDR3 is CATSLSGTDTQYF. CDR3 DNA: TGTGCCACCAGTCTCAGCGGCACAGATACGCAGTATTTT.

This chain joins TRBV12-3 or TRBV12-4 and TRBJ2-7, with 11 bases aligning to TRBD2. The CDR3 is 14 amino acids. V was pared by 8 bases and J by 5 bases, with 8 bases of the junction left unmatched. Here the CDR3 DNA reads TGTGCCAGCCGTACTAGCGGGAGAGGCGACGAGCAGTACTTC. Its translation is CASRTSGRGDEQYF.

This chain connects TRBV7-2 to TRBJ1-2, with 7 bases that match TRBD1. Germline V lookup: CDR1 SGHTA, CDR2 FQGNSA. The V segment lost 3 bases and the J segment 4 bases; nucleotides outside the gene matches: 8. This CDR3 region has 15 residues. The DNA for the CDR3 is TGTGCCAGCAGCTTTATCCAGGGGGGTGTCTATGGCTACACCTTC. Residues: CASSFIQGGVYGYTF.

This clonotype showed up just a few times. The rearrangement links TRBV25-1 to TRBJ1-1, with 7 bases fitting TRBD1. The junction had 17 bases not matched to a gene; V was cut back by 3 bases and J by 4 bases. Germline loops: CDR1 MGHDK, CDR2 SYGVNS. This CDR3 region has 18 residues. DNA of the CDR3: TGTGCCAGCAGTGATTGTTGGATTCTAGGGGGCAGGGGCACTGAAGCTTTCTTT. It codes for CASSDCWILGGRGTEAFF.

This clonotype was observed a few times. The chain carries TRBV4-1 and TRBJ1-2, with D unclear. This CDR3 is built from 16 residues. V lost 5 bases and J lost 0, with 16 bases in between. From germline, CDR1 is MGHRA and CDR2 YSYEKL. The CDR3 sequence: CASSSTRQRTNYGYTF. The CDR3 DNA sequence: TGCGCCAGCAGCTCAACACGGCAGAGAACTAACTATGGCTACACCTTC.

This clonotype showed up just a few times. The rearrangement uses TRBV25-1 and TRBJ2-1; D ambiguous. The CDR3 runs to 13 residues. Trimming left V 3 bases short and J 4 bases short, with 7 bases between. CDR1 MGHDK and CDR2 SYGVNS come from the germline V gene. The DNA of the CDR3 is TGTGCCAGCAGTGATCAGAGATACAATGAGCAGTTCTTC. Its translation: CASSDQRYNEQFF.

CDR3 protein: CASSQGGGVWALHF. The CDR3 DNA sequence: TGTGCCAGCAGCCAAGGTGGAGGGGTTTGGGCCCTCCACTTT. V gene TRBV3-1 combines with J gene TRBJ1-6, with D perhaps matching TRBD1 (5 bases). Germline V gene data show CDR1 as LGHDT and CDR2 as YNNKEL (reference sequence). Trimming pared 1 base from V and 14 bases from J, leaving 15 bases between. The CDR3 length is 14 residues.

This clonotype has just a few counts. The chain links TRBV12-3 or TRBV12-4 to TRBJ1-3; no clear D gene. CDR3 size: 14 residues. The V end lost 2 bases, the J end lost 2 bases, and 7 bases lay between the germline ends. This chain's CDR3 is CASSLLRAGNTIYF. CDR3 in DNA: TGTGCCAGCAGTTTATTGAGGGCTGGAAACACCATATATTTT.

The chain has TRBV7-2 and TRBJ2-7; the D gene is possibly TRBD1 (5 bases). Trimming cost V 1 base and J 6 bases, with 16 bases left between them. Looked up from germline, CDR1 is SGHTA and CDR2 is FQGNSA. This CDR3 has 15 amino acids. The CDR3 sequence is CASSLVQVGIREQYF. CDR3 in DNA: TGTGCCAGCAGCTTAGTACAGGTCGGTATCCGCGAGCAGTACTTC. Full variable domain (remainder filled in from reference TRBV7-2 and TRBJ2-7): GAGVSQSPSNKVTEKGKDVELRCDPISGHTALYWYRQSLGQGLEFLIYFQGNSAPDKSGLPSDRFSAERTGGSVSTLTIQRTQQEDSAVYLCASSLVQVGIREQYFGPGTRLTVT.

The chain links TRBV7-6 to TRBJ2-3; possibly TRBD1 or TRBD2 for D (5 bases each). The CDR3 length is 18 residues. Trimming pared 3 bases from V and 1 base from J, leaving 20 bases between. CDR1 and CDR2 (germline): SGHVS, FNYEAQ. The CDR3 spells CASSFLRTGTDGTDTQYF. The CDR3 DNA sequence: TGTGCCAGCAGCTTTCTTCGGACCGGGACCGACGGCACAGATACGCAGTATTTT.

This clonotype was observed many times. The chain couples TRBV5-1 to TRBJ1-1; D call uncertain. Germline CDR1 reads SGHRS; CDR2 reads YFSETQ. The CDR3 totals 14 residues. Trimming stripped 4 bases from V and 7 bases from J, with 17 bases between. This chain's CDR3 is CASSPRGGTGEAFF. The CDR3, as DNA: TGCGCCAGCAGCCCGCGCGGTGGTACGGGTGAAGCTTTCTTT.

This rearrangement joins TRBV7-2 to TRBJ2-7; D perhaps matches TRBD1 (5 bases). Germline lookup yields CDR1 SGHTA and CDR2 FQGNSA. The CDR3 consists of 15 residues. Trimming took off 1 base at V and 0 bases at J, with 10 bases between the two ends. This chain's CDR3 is CASSLEGWFSYEQYF. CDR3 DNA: TGTGCCAGCAGCTTAGAGGGGTGGTTCTCCTACGAGCAGTACTTC.

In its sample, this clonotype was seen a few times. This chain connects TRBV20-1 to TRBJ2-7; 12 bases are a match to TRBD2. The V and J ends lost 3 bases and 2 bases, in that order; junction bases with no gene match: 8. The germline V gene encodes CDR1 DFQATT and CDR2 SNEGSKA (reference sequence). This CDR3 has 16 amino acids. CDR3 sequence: CSARLLAGGPAYEQYF. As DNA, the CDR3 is TGCAGTGCTAGGTTGCTAGCGGGGGGGCCGGCCTACGAGCAGTACTTC.

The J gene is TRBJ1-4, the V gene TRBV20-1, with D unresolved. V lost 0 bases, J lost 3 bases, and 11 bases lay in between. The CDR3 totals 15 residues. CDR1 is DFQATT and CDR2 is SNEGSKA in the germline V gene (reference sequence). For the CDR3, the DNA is TGCAGTGCTAGAGATGGTACGGCTCCTAATGAAAAACTGTTTTTT. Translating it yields CSARDGTAPNEKLFF.

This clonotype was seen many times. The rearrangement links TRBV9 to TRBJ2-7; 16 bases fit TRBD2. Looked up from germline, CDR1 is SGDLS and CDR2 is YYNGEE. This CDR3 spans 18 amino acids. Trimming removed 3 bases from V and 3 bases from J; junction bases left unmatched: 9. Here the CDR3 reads CASSGTGTSGRAYYEQYF. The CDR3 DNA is TGTGCCAGCAGCGGGACCGGGACTAGCGGGAGGGCCTACTACGAGCAGTACTTC.

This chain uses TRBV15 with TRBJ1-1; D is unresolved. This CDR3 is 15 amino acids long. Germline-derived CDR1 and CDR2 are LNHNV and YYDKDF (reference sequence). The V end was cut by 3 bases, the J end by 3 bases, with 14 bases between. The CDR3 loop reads CATSRDASGDTEAFF. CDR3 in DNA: TGTGCCACCAGCAGGGACGCGTCGGGCGACACTGAAGCTTTCTTT.

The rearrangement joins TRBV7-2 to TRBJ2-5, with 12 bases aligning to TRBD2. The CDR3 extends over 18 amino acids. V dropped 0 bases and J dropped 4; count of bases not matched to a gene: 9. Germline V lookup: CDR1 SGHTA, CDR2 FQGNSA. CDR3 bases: TGTGCCAGCAGCTTAGCGGCGGGGGTGGGACTAGCGGGAGAGACCCAGTACTTC. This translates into CASSLAAGVGLAGETQYF.

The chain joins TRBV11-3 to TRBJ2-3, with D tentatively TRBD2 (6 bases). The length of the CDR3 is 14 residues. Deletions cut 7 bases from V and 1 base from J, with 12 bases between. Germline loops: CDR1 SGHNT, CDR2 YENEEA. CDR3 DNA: TGTGCCAGCACCGGGGAGGCCGGCACAGATACGCAGTATTTT. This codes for CASTGEAGTDTQYF.

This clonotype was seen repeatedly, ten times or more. CDR3 coding DNA: TGCGCCAGCAGCTACCGCGCTAACTATGGCTACACCTTC. This codes for CASSYRANYGYTF. The J gene is TRBJ1-2, the V gene TRBV5-1, with D hard to call. The ends were cut back, 3 bases at V and 0 bases at J, with 6 bases in the middle. Germline CDR1 is SGHRS and CDR2 is YFSETQ. CDR3 length: 13 amino acids.

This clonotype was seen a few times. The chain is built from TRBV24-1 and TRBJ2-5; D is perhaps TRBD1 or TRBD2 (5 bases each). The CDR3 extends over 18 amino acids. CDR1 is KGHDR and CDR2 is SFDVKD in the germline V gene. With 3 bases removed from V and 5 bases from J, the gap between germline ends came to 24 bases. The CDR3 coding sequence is TGTGCCACCAGTGATGCTCCACCGGGACCCGGGGTCAGGGAGACCCAGTACTTC. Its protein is CATSDAPPGPGVRETQYF.

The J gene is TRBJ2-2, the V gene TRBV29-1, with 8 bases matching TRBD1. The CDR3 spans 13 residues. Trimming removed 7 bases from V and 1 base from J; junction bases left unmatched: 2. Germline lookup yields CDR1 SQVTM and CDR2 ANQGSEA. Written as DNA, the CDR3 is TGCAGCGGAACAGGGGGGAACACCGGGGAGCTGTTTTTT. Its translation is CSGTGGNTGELFF.

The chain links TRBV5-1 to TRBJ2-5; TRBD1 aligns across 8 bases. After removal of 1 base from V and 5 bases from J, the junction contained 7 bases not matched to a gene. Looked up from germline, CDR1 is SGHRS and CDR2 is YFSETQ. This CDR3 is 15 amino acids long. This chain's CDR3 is CASSLSRGLEETQYF. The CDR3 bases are TGCGCCAGCAGCTTGTCCAGGGGGCTGGAGGAGACCCAGTACTTC. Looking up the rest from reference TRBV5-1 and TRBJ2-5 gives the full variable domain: KAGVTQTPRYLIKTRGQQVTLSCSPISGHRSVSWYQQTPGQGLQFLFEYFSETQRNKGNFPGRFSGRQFSNSRSEMNVSTLELGDSALYLCASSLSRGLEETQYFGPGTRLLVL.

The CDR3, as DNA: TGTGCCAGCAGAACGACCCCGGTGAAAGAAGAGACCCAGTACTTC. This codes for CASRTTPVKEETQYF. The chain carries TRBV6-2 or TRBV6-3 and TRBJ2-5; D gene uncertain. This CDR3 has 15 amino acids. V was cut by 6 bases and J by 3 bases, with 17 bases left in between. Looked up from germline, CDR1 is MNHEY and CDR2 is SVGEGT.